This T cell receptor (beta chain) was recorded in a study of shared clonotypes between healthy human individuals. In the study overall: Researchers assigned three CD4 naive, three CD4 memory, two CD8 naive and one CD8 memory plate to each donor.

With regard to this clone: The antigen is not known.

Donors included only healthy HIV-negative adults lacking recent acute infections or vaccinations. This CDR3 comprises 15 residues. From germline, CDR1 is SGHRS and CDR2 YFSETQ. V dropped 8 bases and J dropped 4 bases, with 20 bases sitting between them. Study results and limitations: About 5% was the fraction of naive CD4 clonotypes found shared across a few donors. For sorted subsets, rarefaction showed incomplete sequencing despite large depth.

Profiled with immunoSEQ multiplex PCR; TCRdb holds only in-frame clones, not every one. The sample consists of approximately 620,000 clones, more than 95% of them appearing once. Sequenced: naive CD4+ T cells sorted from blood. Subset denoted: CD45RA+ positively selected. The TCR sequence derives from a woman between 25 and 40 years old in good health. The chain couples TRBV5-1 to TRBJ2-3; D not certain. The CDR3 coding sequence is TGCGCCAGTCGCCGCGAAGCGAACTTGGCAGATACGCAGTATTTT. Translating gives CASRREANLADTQYF. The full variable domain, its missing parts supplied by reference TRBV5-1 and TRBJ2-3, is KAGVTQTPRYLIKTRGQQVTLSCSPISGHRSVSWYQQTPGQGLQFLFEYFSETQRNKGNFPGRFSGRQFSNSRSEMNVSTLELGDSALYLCASRREANLADTQYFGPGTRLTVL.